Sequencing of this T cell receptor (beta chain) was carried out in a study of type 1 regulatory T cells (dated by TCRdb to the early 2020s). In the study overall: An in vitro protocol by which a Tr1-enriched, alloantigen-specific CD4 T cell product named T-allo10 was generated was characterized in the study. T-allo10 was being tested clinically in patients with hematological malignancies who were undergoing allogeneic hematopoietic stem cell transplantation.

In the case of this clonotype: Its antigen has not been determined. One base away there is no much larger clone; base qualities are not given.

The reads were generated on an Illumina MiSeq. TCRdb ran its own pipeline on the public reads, namely fastp trimming at Q25 and MiXCR clone calling, and kept in-frame beta chains. Each CDR3 protein appears once, grouped with its most common genes and DNA. A total of over 90,000 distinct CDR3 sequences appear in this sample, roughly 31% of them only once. Less than 2.5% of the sample rests with the top ten. From its cysteine to its phenylalanine, the CDR3 spans 16 amino acids. Only the CDR3 part of the read is kept: 48 bases, read in frame from the first base. Germline trimming amounts to 1 base on V and 1 base on J, with 3 as the count of junction bases outside the gene matches. The CDR1 and CDR2 encoded by the germline V gene are SGHTA and FQGNSA.

This receptor was identified in a human donor in good health. The rearrangement joined TRBV7-2 to TRBJ1-3; TRBD1 matches 8 bases in the middle. Material: CD4+ T cells, either the whole sample or a sorted fraction (not recorded which). The DNA reads as follows: TGTGCCAGCAGCTTAGGAACAGGGGGTTCTGGAAACACCATATATTTT. Protein translation: CASSLGTGGSGNTIYF.